This is a list of T cell receptor beta chains from one sample in a study of shared clonotypes between healthy human individuals. Libraries were prepared by immunoSEQ multiplex PCR; TCRdb keeps only in-frame clonotypes and omits some of them. The sample includes under 1 million clones, 95% to 97% seen only once; the top ten take under 0.3%. The sequenced sample consisted of naive CD8+ T cells sorted from blood. The receptors come from a young man in good health. Each CDR3 is given without its conserved first and last residue. Each record gives: CDR3 protein, D gene, V gene, J gene. A D gene is named only where the DNA matches it firmly.

cdr3_aa: ASNEDRGSDTQY
d_call: TRBD1
v_call: TRBV6-5
j_call: TRBJ2-3

cdr3_aa: ASSLTRTGGEKLF
d_call: TRBD1
v_call: TRBV7-3
j_call: TRBJ1-4

cdr3_aa: ASSLRAYEQY
d_call: .
v_call: TRBV5-6
j_call: TRBJ2-7

cdr3_aa: ASARVDGNNEQF
d_call: .
v_call: TRBV9
j_call: TRBJ2-1

cdr3_aa: ASSSYVTQETQY
d_call: .
v_call: TRBV11-2
j_call: TRBJ2-5

cdr3_aa: ASSFLGVAGNTGELF
d_call: TRBD2
v_call: TRBV27
j_call: TRBJ2-2

cdr3_aa: ASGSHISYNEQF
d_call: .
v_call: TRBV28
j_call: TRBJ2-1

cdr3_aa: ASSPFQVGQPQH
d_call: .
v_call: TRBV4-1
j_call: TRBJ1-5

cdr3_aa: ASSDPGLAGVEQF
d_call: TRBD2
v_call: TRBV9
j_call: TRBJ2-1

cdr3_aa: ASSRDPVAGDSYEQY
d_call: TRBD2
v_call: TRBV5-1
j_call: TRBJ2-7

cdr3_aa: ASSRTQGLALKNEQF
d_call: TRBD2
v_call: TRBV28
j_call: TRBJ2-1

cdr3_aa: ASRMGTGKTDTQY
d_call: TRBD1
v_call: TRBV7-8
j_call: TRBJ2-3

cdr3_aa: ASSQGEGEGFEQF
d_call: .
v_call: TRBV4-1
j_call: TRBJ2-1

cdr3_aa: ASSLAGGNFYEQY
d_call: .
v_call: TRBV5-4
j_call: TRBJ2-7

cdr3_aa: ASSLGQVGQHSDEQF
d_call: TRBD1
v_call: TRBV11-2
j_call: TRBJ2-1

cdr3_aa: ASTFLYTEAF
d_call: .
v_call: TRBV6-1
j_call: TRBJ1-1

cdr3_aa: ASSVAGSGDEQY
d_call: TRBD2
v_call: TRBV9
j_call: TRBJ2-7

cdr3_aa: ASSEGTVSH
d_call: .
v_call: TRBV10-2
j_call: TRBJ1-5

cdr3_aa: ASSPGGGDAGELF
d_call: TRBD2
v_call: TRBV5-1
j_call: TRBJ2-2

cdr3_aa: ASSLTGTQETQY
d_call: TRBD1
v_call: TRBV9
j_call: TRBJ2-5

cdr3_aa: ASSLERPSARVYRDTQY
d_call: .
v_call: TRBV7-9
j_call: TRBJ2-3

cdr3_aa: ASSREGQPQH
d_call: .
v_call: TRBV18
j_call: TRBJ1-5

cdr3_aa: AIASYNEQF
d_call: .
v_call: TRBV2
j_call: TRBJ2-1

cdr3_aa: ASSLIQGIGEQY
d_call: TRBD1
v_call: TRBV7-8
j_call: TRBJ2-7

cdr3_aa: ASSSGRYNEQF
d_call: .
v_call: TRBV5-6
j_call: TRBJ2-1

cdr3_aa: ASSYSRDREPYEQY
d_call: TRBD1
v_call: TRBV6-6
j_call: TRBJ2-7

cdr3_aa: ASSVQGETYEQY
d_call: TRBD1
v_call: TRBV19
j_call: TRBJ2-7

cdr3_aa: ASSGTGLERDTDTQY
d_call: TRBD1
v_call: TRBV5-4
j_call: TRBJ2-3

cdr3_aa: ASSLPVRQETQY
d_call: .
v_call: TRBV7-9
j_call: TRBJ2-5

cdr3_aa: SVIYREPNTGELF
d_call: .
v_call: TRBV29-1
j_call: TRBJ2-2

cdr3_aa: ASTQNGLAGTYEQY
d_call: TRBD2
v_call: TRBV2
j_call: TRBJ2-7